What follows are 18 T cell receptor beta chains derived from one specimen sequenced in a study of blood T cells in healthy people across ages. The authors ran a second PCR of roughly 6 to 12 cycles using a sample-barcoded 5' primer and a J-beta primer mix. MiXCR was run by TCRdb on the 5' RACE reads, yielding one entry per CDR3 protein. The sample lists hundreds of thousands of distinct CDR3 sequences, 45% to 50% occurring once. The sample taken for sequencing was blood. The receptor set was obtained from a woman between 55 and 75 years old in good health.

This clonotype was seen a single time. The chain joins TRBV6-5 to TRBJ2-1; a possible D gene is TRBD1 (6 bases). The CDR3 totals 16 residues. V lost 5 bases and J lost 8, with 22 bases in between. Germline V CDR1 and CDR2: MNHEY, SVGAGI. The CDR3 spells CASSPLYGRGKDEQFF. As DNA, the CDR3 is TGTGCCAGCAGTCCCCTTTACGGCAGGGGAAAAGATGAGCAGTTCTTC.

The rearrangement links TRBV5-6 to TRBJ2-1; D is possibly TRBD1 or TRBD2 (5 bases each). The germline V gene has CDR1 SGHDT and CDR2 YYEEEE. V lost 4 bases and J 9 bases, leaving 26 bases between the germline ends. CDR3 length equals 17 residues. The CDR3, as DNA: TGTGCCAGCAGCCCCACTCTCTCTAGTGAGGGGTGGGGTGAGCAGTTCTTC. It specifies CASSPTLSSEGWGEQFF.

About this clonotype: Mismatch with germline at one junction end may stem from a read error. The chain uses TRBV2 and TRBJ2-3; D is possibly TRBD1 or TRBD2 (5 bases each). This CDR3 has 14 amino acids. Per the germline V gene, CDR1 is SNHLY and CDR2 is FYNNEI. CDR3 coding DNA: TGTGCTAGCAGTGATGAGGGGAGCACAGATACGCAGTATTTT. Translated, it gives CASSDEGSTDTQYF.

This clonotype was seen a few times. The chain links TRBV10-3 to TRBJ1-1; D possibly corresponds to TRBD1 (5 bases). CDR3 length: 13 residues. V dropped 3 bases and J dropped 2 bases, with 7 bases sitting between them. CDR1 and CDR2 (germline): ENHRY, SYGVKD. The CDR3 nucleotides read TGTGCCATCAGTGACCAGGGTAACACTGAAGCTTTCTTT. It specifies CAISDQGNTEAFF.

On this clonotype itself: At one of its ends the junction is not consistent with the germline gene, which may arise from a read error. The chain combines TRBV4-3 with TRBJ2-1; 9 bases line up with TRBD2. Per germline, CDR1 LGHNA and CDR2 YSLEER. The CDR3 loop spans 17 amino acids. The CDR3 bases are TGCGCCAGCAGCCAAAGGATTAGCGGGAGTACGGGCAATAAGCAGTTCTTC. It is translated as CASSQRISGSTGNKQFF.

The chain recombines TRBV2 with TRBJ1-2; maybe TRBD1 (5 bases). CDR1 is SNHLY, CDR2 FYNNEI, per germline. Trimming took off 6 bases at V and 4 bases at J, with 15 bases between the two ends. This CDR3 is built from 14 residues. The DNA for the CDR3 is TGTGCCAGCAGAGGCTCAGGGAATTCCTATGGCTACACCTTC. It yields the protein CASRGSGNSYGYTF.

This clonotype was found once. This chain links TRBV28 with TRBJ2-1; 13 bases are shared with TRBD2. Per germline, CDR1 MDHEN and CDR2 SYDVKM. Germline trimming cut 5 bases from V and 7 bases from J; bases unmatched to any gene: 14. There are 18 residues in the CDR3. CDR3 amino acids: CASSRVRTGTSGANEQFF. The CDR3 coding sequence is TGTGCCAGCAGTCGCGTACGAACCGGGACTAGCGGGGCGAATGAGCAGTTCTTC.

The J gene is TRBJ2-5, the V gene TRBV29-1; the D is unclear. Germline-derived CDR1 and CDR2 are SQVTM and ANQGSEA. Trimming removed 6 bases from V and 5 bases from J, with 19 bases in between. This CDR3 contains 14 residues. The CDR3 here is CSVDPMVGKETQYF. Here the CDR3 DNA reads TGCAGCGTGGACCCCATGGTGGGCAAGGAGACCCAGTACTTC.

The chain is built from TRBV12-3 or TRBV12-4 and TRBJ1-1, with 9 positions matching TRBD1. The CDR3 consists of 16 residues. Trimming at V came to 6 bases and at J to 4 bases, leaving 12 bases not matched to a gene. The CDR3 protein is CASRDRDRVQSTEAFF. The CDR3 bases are TGTGCCAGCAGAGACCGGGACAGGGTCCAGAGCACTGAAGCTTTCTTT.

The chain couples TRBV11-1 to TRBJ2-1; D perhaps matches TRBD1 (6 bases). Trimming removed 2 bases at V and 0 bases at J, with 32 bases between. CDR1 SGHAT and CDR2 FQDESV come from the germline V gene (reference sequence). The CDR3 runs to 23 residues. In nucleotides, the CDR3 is TGTGCCAGCAGCTTATCTTTCAAACAGGGTGTCGATAGAAACACTAGCTCCTACAATGAGCAGTTCTTC. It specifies CASSLSFKQGVDRNTSSYNEQFF.

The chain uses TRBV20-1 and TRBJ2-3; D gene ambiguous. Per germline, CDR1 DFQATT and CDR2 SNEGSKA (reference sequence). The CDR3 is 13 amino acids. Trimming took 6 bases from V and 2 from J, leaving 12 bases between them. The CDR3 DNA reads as TGCAGTGCCCACAAGCCTTCCACAGATACGCAGTATTTT. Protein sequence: CSAHKPSTDTQYF.

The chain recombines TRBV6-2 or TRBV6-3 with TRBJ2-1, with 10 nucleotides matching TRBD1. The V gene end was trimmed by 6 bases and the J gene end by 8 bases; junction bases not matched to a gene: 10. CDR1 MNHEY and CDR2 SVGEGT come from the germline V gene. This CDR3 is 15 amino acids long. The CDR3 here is CASREPGQGRDEQFF. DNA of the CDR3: TGTGCCAGCAGGGAACCGGGACAGGGGCGGGATGAGCAGTTCTTC.

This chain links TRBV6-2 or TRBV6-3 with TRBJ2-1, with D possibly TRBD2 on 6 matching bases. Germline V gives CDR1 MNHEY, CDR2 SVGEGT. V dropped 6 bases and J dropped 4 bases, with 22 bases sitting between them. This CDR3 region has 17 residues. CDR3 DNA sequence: TGTGCCAGCAGAACGCTAAGGGAGCGGGTAAGGTACAATGAGCAGTTCTTC. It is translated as CASRTLRERVRYNEQFF.

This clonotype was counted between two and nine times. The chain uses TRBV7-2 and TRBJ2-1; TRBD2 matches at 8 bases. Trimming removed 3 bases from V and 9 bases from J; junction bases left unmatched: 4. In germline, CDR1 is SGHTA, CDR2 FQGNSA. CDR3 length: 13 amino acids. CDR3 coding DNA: TGTGCCAGCAGCTTCGGGACTAGTGTTGAGCAGTTCTTC. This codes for CASSFGTSVEQFF. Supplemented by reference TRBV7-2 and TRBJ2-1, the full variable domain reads GAGVSQSPSNKVTEKGKDVELRCDPISGHTALYWYRQSLGQGLEFLIYFQGNSAPDKSGLPSDRFSAERTGGSVSTLTIQRTQQEDSAVYLCASSFGTSVEQFFGPGTRLTVL.

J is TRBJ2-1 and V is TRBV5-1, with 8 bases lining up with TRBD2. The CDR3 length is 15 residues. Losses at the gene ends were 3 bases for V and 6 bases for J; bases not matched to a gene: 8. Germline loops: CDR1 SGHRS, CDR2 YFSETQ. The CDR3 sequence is CASSSTGLEANEQFF. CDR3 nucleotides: TGCGCCAGCAGCTCCACGGGACTAGAGGCCAATGAGCAGTTCTTC.

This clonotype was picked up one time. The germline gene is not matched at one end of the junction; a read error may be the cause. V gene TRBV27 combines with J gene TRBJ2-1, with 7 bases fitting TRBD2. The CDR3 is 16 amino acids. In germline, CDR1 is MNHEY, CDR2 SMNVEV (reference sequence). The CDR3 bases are TGTGCCGGCAGTTTAGGCCTAGCGGTACCCTACAATGAGCAGTTCTTC. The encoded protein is CAGSLGLAVPYNEQFF.

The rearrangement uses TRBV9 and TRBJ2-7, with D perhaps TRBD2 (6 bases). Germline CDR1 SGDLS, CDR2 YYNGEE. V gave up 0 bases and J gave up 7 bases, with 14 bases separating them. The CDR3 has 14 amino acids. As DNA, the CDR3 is TGTGCCAGCAGCGTAGGGGGGGTCACGAATGAGCAGTACTTC. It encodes CASSVGGVTNEQYF.

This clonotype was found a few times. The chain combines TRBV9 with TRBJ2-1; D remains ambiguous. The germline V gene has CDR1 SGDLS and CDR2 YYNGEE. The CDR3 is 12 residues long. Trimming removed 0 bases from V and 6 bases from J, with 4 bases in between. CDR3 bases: TGTGCCAGCAGCGTAGCCGGCAATGAGCAGTTCTTC. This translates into CASSVAGNEQFF. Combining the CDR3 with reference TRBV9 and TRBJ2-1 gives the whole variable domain DSGVTQTPKHLITATGQRVTLRCSPRSGDLSVYWYQQSLDQGLQFLIQYYNGEERAKGNILERFSAQQFPDLHSELNLSSLELGDSALYFCASSVAGNEQFFGPGTRLTVL.